The following is a T cell receptor beta chain sequence with its context. Per the original methods: By means of reference gene primer amplification, nucleated cell counts were estimated. The data were produced by immunoSEQ multiplex PCR, yet TCRdb's version contains in-frame clones alone and is incomplete. V, J and clone size reflect that table, while D and trimming were determined from the DNA. The sample has under 500,000 clones, 80% to 90% seen once. The source of the sample is a study of blood T cell repertoires in COVID-19. Study summary: From T cells, B-cell-depleted T cells, or PBMCs came the material, which was cDNA or gDNA.

Individuals aged roughly 18 to 95 years were recruited from fewer than 25 US areas. Cohort 3 recovery required two negative PCRs, clearance, or symptom resolution. The receptor's source is a man aged 25-40 years who had recovered from COVID-19. The source material was PBMCs or T cells enriched from blood (not recorded which).

The CDR3 sequence is CASSPGAGWADTQYF. As DNA, the CDR3 is TGTGCCAGCAGCCCAGGAGCGGGCTGGGCAGATACGCAGTATTTT. The chain couples TRBV7-8 to TRBJ2-3; tentatively, D is TRBD2 (6 bases). This CDR3 contains 15 residues. CDR1 is SGHVS, CDR2 FQNEAQ, per germline. V was trimmed by 5 bases and J by 4 bases, leaving 16 bases between them.